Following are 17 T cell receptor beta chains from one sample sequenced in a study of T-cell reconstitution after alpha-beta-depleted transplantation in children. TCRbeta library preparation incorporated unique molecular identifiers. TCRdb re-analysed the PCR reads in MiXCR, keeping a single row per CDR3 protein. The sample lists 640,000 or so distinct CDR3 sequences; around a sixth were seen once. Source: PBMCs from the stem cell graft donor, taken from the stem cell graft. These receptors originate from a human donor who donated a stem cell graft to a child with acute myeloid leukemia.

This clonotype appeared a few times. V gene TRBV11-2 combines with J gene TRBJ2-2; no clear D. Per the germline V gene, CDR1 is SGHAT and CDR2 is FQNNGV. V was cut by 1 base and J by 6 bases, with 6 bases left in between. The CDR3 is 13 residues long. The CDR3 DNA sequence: TGTGCCAGCAGCTTAGTCGATCCCGGGGAGCTGTTTTTT. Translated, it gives CASSLVDPGELFF.

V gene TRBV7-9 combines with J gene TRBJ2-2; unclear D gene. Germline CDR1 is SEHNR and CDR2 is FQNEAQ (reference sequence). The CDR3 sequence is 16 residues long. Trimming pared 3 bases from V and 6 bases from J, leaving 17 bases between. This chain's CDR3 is CASSFPYSVVSGELFF. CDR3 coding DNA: TGTGCCAGCAGCTTCCCCTACAGTGTGGTCTCCGGGGAGCTGTTTTTT. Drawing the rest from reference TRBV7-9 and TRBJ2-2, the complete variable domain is DTGVSQNPRHKITKRGQNVTFRCDPISEHNRLYWYRQTLGQGPEFLTYFQNEAQLEKSRLLSDRFSAERPKGSFSTLEIQRTEQGDSAMYLCASSFPYSVVSGELFFGEGSRLTVL.

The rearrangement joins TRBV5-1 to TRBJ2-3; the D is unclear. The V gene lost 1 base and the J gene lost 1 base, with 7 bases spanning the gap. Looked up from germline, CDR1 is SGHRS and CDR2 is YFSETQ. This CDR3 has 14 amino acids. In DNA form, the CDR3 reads TGCGCCAGCAGCTTGAAGCCAGGCACAGATACGCAGTATTTT. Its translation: CASSLKPGTDTQYF.

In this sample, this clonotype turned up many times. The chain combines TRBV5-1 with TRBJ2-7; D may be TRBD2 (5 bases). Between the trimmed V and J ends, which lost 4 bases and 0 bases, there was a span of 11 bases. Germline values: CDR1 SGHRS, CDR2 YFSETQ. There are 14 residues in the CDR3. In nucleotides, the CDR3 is TGCGCCAGCAGCGGAGGAGGACGCTCCTACGAGCAGTACTTC. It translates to CASSGGGRSYEQYF.

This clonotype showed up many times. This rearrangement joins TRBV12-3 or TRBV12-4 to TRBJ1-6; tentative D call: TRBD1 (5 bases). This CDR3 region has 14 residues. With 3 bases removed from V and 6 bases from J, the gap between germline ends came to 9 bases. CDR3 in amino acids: CASSFRQGNSPLHF. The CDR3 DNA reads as TGTGCCAGCAGTTTTCGGCAGGGTAATTCACCCCTCCACTTT.

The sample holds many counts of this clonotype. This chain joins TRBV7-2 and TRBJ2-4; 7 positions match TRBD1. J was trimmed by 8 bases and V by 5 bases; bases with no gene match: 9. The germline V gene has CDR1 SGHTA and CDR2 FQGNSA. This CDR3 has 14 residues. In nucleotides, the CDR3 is TGTGCCAGCAGCACCACCGGGACAGCGGACATTCAGTACTTC. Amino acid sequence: CASSTTGTADIQYF.

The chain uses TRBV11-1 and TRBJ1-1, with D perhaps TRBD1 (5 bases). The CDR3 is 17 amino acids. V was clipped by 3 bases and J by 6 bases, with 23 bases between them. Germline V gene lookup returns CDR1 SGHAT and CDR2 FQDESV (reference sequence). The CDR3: CASSFRAGSFAVAEAFF. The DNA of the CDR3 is TGTGCCAGCAGCTTTCGGGCAGGGAGTTTCGCGGTAGCTGAAGCTTTCTTT.

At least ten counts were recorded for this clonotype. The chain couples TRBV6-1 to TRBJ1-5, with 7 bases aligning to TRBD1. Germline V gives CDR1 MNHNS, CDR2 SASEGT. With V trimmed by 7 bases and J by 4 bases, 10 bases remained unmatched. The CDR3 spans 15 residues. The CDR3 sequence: CASTPTGTENQPQHF. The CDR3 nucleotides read TGTGCCAGCACTCCTACTGGGACAGAGAATCAGCCCCAGCATTTT.

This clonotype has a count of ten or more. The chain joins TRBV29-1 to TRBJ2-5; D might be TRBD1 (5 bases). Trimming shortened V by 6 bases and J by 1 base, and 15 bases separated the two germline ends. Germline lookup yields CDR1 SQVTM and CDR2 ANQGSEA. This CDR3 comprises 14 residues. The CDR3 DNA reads TGCAGCGTCGAACTGGGGCGGTTCCAAGAGACCCAGTACTTC. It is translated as CSVELGRFQETQYF.

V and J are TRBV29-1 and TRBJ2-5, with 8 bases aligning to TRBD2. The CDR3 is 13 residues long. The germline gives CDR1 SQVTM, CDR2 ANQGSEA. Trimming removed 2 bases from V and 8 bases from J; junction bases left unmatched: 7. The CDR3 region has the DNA TGCAGCGTTGAATACACGGGGGGGCGCACCCAGTACTTC. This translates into CSVEYTGGRTQYF.

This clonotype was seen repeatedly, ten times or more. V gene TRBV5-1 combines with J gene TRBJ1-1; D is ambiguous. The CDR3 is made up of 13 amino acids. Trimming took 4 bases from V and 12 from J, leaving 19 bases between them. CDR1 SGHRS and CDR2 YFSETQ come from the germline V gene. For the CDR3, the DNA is TGCGCCAGCAGCCCGCTGGAATCGGGGAGGTCTTTCTTT. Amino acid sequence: CASSPLESGRSFF. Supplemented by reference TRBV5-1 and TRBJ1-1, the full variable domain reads KAGVTQTPRYLIKTRGQQVTLSCSPISGHRSVSWYQQTPGQGLQFLFEYFSETQRNKGNFPGRFSGRQFSNSRSEMNVSTLELGDSALYLCASSPLESGRSFFGQGTRLTVV.

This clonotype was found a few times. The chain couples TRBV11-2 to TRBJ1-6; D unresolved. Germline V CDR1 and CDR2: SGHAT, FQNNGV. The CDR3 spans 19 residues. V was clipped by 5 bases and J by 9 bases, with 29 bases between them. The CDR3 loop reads CASSPAREIGIARGSPLHF. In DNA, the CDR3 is TGTGCCAGCAGCCCGGCCCGGGAAATCGGGATAGCGCGCGGTTCACCCCTCCACTTT.

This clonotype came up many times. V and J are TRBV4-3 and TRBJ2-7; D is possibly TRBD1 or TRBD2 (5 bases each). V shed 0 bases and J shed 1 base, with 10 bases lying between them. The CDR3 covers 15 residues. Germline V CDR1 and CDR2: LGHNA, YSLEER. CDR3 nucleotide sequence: TGCGCCAGCAGCCAAGATATGGGACCTTCCTACGAGCAGTACTTC. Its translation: CASSQDMGPSYEQYF.

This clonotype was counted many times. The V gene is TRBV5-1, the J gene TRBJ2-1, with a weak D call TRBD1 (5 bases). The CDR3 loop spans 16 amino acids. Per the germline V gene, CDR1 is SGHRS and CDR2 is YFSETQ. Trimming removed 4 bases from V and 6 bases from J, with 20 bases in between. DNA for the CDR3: TGCGCCAGCAGCCCCCAGGGATCTGGTGGGTCCAATGAGCAGTTCTTC. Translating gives CASSPQGSGGSNEQFF.

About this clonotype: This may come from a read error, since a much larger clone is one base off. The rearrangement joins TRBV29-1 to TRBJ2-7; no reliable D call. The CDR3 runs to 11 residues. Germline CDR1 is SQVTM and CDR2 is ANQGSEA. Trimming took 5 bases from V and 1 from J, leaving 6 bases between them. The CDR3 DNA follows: TGCAGCGTTCAACAGTCCTACGAGCAGTACTTC. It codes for CSVQQSYEQYF.

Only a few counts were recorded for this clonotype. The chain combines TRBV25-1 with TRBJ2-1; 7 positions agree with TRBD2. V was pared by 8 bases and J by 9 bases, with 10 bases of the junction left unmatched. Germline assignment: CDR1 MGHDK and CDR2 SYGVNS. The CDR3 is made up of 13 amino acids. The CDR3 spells CASQRGTSVEQFF. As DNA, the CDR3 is TGTGCCAGCCAGAGAGGTACTAGCGTTGAGCAGTTCTTC.

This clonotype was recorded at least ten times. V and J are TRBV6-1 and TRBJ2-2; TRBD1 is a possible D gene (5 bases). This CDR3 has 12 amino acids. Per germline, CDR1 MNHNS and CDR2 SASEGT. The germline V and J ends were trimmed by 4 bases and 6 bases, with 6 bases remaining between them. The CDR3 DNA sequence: TGTGCCAGCAGTGGGGGCGCCGGGGAGCTGTTTTTT. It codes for CASSGGAGELFF.